This note documents a single TCR beta chain sequence. This entry is derived from a study of blood T cell repertoires in COVID-19. About the study: The study drew acute and convalescent COVID-19 samples from the United States, Italy and Spain.

CDR1 is SGHAT and CDR2 is FQNNGV in the germline V gene. The CDR3 extends over 15 amino acids. Trimming took 0 bases from V and 1 from J, leaving 9 bases between them. Under the authors' procedure: The authors estimated nucleated cell counts from reference gene primer amplification. The data were produced by immunoSEQ multiplex PCR, yet TCRdb's version contains in-frame clones alone and is incomplete. The V and J calls and clone size were taken over from that table, and D and trimming were inferred from the DNA. The sample records some 140,000 clones, 80% to 85% being singletons. Ages ranged from roughly 18 to 95 years, with residence in 24 US areas. Cohorts were assigned according to the clinical history that participants reported.

The receptor comes from a man aged 35 to 55 with acute COVID-19. The sequencing input was PBMCs or T cells enriched from blood (not recorded which). The rearrangement links TRBV11-2 to TRBJ1-1; D may be TRBD1 (5 bases). CDR3 coding DNA: TGTGCCAGCAGCTTAGAGACAGTGCCGAACACTGAAGCTTTCTTT. This sequence encodes CASSLETVPNTEAFF.